This TCR beta chain derives from a study of shared clonotypes between healthy human individuals (TCRdb year 2020). About the full investigation: A few men and a couple of women, aged 18 to 49 years, made up the cohort. To estimate repertoire size and how much clonotypes are shared between individuals, the study performed deep sequencing of blood TCR repertoires from a few healthy adults. Between about 0.85 and 8.9 billion PBMCs per donor were obtained by leukapheresis. Different laboratories and diverse techniques were used to prepare libraries and sequence TCR repertoires, to increase sequencing depth and limit assay-specific biases. For each donor, CD4 naive and CD4 memory were each run on three plates, CD8 naive on two plates, and CD8 memory on one plate.

TCR CDR3 regions were amplified from genomic DNA by multiplex PCR using the deep immunoSEQ assay. Extracted genomic DNA from each cell subset was distributed evenly across all wells of several immunoSEQ 96-well plates, and each plate was treated as a replicate. Each replicate PCR for sorted subsets received about 220 ng genomic DNA, equal to roughly 29,000 T cell genomes. Purified libraries were measured with a Qubit 3.0 fluorometer, size-checked on a Bioanalyzer 2100, and measured again with the KAPA Library Quantification kit. Every immunoSEQ 96-well plate was sequenced on a dedicated single-read 150-cycle Illumina NextSeq 550 flow cell. Per the original workflow: The immunoSEQ output contained only junctional sequences without quality scores, so filtering could not match that applied to full-length reads. Sequences were annotated with PyIR, a Python wrapper for IgBLAST v1.9, and V/J genes and CDR3 were assigned using IMGT germline references. Reads were removed for weak V/J assignments (E-value above 1e-6), missing CDR3, stop codons, out-of-frame junctions, or ambiguous translated residues. V3J clonotypes were defined as sequences sharing the same inferred V gene, J gene, and CDR3 amino acid sequence. Percentage overlap between repertoires was computed as shared unique clonotypes divided by the size of the smaller repertoire. Richness of each repertoire was evaluated using RTK rarefaction, the Chao1 estimator, and Recon v2.1 estimates of unobserved clonotypes. For all TCRbeta clonotypes obtained by the gDNA method from four donors, generation probabilities were computed with OLGA. In its TCRdb copy, this immuneACCESS table keeps in-frame sequences only and misses some clones. Where compared with another copy, unresolved V genes explain less than half of these, and the others have no known cause. That table supplies the V and J calls and clone size; D and trimming were determined from the DNA. The sample records approximately 2.5 million clones, around 90% of which are singletons. Of the sample, about 0.13% falls within the top ten clones.

Results the study describes overall, beyond this receptor: Only blood was sampled, and tissue TCR repertoires likely differ from those in blood. Because the study included only a small number of donors, the genetic and exposure-history diversity represented was limited. Pairwise subsampling led to the expectation that sequencing depth would affect the degree of clonotype sharing among donors. Compared with non-shared clonotypes, the clonotypes found in all four sorted-subset donors had higher generation probabilities. Naive subsets generally had larger estimated clonotype richness than memory subsets. Even with the large sequencing depth, rarefaction of the sorted-subset datasets indicated that sequencing was incomplete. Sharing across a handful of donors was observed for 5% to 6.5% of naive CD4, over 3% of naive CD8, 2% to 2.5% of memory CD4, and around 0.42% of memory CD8 clonotypes.

Healthy HIV-negative adults with no recently reported acute infections or vaccinations were included as donors. All donors were Caucasian adults living in Nashville, Tennessee, USA. Magnetic negative selection was used to enrich CD4+ T cells, after which naive cells were positively selected on CD45RA and the negative fraction became the memory subset. Blood was collected by leukapheresis, and PBMCs were isolated by Ficoll-Histopaque density gradient centrifugation and then cryopreserved in liquid nitrogen vapor phase. Purity and quantity of every magnetically sorted T cell population were checked by analytical flow cytometry. Each sorted fraction had its genomic DNA isolated and then quantified by UV absorbance on a Nanodrop 2000c. The CDR3 goes from the cysteine to the phenylalanine over 15 residues. Of the read, only the CDR3 DNA is kept; its 45 bases are in frame from base 1. Relative to germline, V is 4 bases shorter and J is 6 bases shorter, with 18 bases between their ends. CDR1 and CDR2 were assigned from the germline V gene as SQVTM and ANQGSEA.

Details on this clone: What this receptor recognizes is not known. The input lacks base qualities; no much larger clone sits a single base away.

The sequenced sample consisted of naive CD4+ T cells sorted from blood. In light of the paper, this sample's cell subset or site label describes: CD45RA+ positively selected. This TCR was recovered from a young man in good health. The chain couples TRBV29-1 to TRBJ2-2, and perhaps TRBD1 as D gene, on 5 matching bases. The DNA reads TGCAGCGTTGGGGTTCAGGGTGAAGGTGCCGGGGAGCTGTTTTTT. It codes for CSVGVQGEGAGELFF.